The source of this T cell receptor beta chain is a study of tissue T cells after allogeneic stem cell transplantation. Study-level findings and limits: Few T cell clones were shared across patients, but motif clusters showed tissue-specific shared signatures.

Time point denoted: mouse harvest day 14 after allogeneic transplant. Each mouse received 10^7 T-cell-depleted marrow cells plus 10^6 splenic CD5+ T cells by tail vein. Method: immunoSEQ multiplex PCR; TCRdb's copy keeps in-frame clones and lacks some. The sample shows several thousand clones, 50% of them seen only once. A note on this clone: Antigen: not known. Mouse gene names and germline throughout. The CDR3 end is not reached by the read, which stops 1 residue before it; the germline J gene fills it in.

The CDR3 has 13 amino acids. Trimming left V 4 bases short and J 1 base short, with 6 bases between. In germline, CDR1 is KGHPV, CDR2 FQNQEV (reference sequence). The source of this sequence is a female BALB/c mouse given C57BL/6 T cells with graft-versus-host disease after an allogeneic hematopoietic cell transplant. This chain links TRBV26 with TRBJ2-4; TRBD1 might be the D (6 bases). The sequencing sample was made of gut tissue. The CDR3 sequence is CASSQGGQNTLYF. CDR3 DNA (partial): TGTGCCAGCAGTCAGGGGGGTCAAAACACCTTGTAC. Using reference TRBV26 and TRBJ2-4 for the parts outside the CDR3, the full variable domain is NSKVIQTPRYLVKGQGQKAKMRCIPEKGHPVVFWYQQNKNNEFKFLINFQNQEVLQQIDMTEKRFSAECPSNSPCSLEIQSSEAGDSALYLCASSQGGQNTLYFGAGTRLSVL.